The 10 T cell receptor beta chains presented below share a single source sample, sequenced in a study of immune evolution from preneoplasia to lung adenocarcinoma. The table came from immunoSEQ multiplex PCR; TCRdb's copy has only in-frame clones and leaves some out. The sample includes several thousand clones, around three quarters of them seen just once. Material: FFPE minimally invasive lung adenocarcinoma tissue. These receptors all stem from a person aged 55-80 years with lung adenocarcinoma.

The chain carries TRBV2 and TRBJ1-1, with D possibly matching TRBD1 (6 bases). Germline V CDR1 and CDR2: SNHLY, FYNNEI. Trimming pared 2 bases from V and 6 bases from J, leaving 10 bases between. The CDR3 totals 13 residues. The CDR3 region is CASSETGMAEAFF. DNA for the CDR3: TGTGCCAGCAGTGAAACAGGGATGGCTGAAGCTTTCTTT.

The chain is built from TRBV4-2 and TRBJ2-7; D could derive from TRBD1 or TRBD2 (5 bases each). This CDR3 contains 13 residues. Germline CDR1 LGHNA, CDR2 YNFKEQ. V was shortened by 0 bases and J by 4 bases, with 7 bases between the two germline ends. CDR3 DNA: TGTGCCAGCAGCCAAGAAGAGGGGTACGAGCAGTACTTC. It codes for CASSQEEGYEQYF.

This rearrangement joins TRBV20-1 to TRBJ1-1; D unclear. The germline gives CDR1 DFQATT, CDR2 SNEGSKA (reference sequence). The CDR3 contains 11 residues. The CDR3: CSCVWTTEAFF. CDR3 nucleotides: TGCAGCTGTGTGTGGACCACTGAAGCTTTCTTT.

The rearrangement uses TRBV28 and TRBJ1-4; D possibly corresponds to TRBD1 (5 bases). V lost 5 bases to trimming and J lost 5 bases, with 12 bases between them. The CDR3 extends over 14 amino acids. Germline values: CDR1 MDHEN, CDR2 SYDVKM. The CDR3 DNA is TGTGCCAGCAGTCTGGACGCAGGGAATGAAAAACTGTTTTTT. Its protein product is CASSLDAGNEKLFF.

The chain couples TRBV12-5 to TRBJ1-1; no clear D gene. The CDR3 consists of 13 residues. V shed 0 bases and J shed 11 bases, with 13 bases lying between them. Per germline, CDR1 LGHNT and CDR2 FRNRAP. The CDR3 nucleotides are TGTGCTAGTGGTTTGGTTGGGGAGTTGGTGGCTTTCTTT. It encodes CASGLVGELVAFF.

As regards this clone: Other nucleotide sequences from this sample produce the same CDR3. The chain uses TRBV2 and TRBJ2-1; D remains unclear. The germline CDR1 and CDR2 sequences are SNHLY and FYNNEI. This CDR3 region has 11 residues. V lost 3 bases, J lost 10 bases, and 7 bases lay in between. The chain's CDR3 is CASSDSLEQFF. CDR3 coding DNA: TGTGCCAGCAGTGATTCTCTCGAGCAGTTCTTC.

This chain uses TRBV11-2 with TRBJ2-2, with D tentatively TRBD2 (5 bases). Trimming cost V 5 bases and J 0 bases, with 13 bases left between them. This CDR3 region has 16 residues. CDR1 SGHAT and CDR2 FQNNGV come from the germline V gene. The CDR3 DNA sequence: TGTGCCAGCAGCCCCTATGTGAGGGCGAACACCGGGGAGCTGTTTTTT. Translated, it gives CASSPYVRANTGELFF.

There are a few counts of this clone. A junction end diverges from the germline sequence, so it may reflect a read error. The genes are TRBV5-4 and TRBJ2-7; 12 nucleotides align to TRBD2. Germline CDR1 SGHNT, CDR2 YYREEE (reference sequence). CDR3 length: 16 residues. The CDR3 DNA reads as TGTGCCAGCAGCCAAGGACCTGCGTCGACTAGCGGGGGCCTGAACTTC. It yields the protein CASSQGPASTSGGLNF.

CDR3 region: CASSEIGTGIGYTF. Written as DNA, the CDR3 is TGTGCCAGCAGTGAAATTGGGACAGGGATCGGCTACACCTTC. The chain is built from TRBV6-1 and TRBJ1-2; 9 positions match TRBD1. Per germline, CDR1 MNHNS and CDR2 SASEGT. Germline trimming cut 2 bases from V and 8 bases from J; bases unmatched to any gene: 6. CDR3 size: 14 residues.

This clone occurred a few times. This chain connects TRBV19 to TRBJ2-3, with 14 bases lining up with TRBD2. Germline CDR1 is LNHDA and CDR2 is SQIVND (reference sequence). V trimming: 8 bases; J trimming: 6 bases; junction bases outside the gene matches: 13. This CDR3 contains 17 residues. The CDR3 loop is CASDAGSGTSGSDTQYF. CDR3 DNA sequence: TGTGCCAGTGATGCGGGGTCGGGGACTAGCGGGAGCGATACGCAGTATTTT.